Given below is one T cell receptor (beta chain) in context. The V and J ends lost 4 bases and 4 bases, in that order; junction bases with no gene match: 7. Germline CDR1 reads ENHRY; CDR2 reads SYGVKD. The CDR3 loop spans 16 amino acids. This record comes from a study of identical twins. TCRdb re-analysed the 5' RACE reads in MiXCR, keeping a single row per CDR3 protein. This sample carries roughly 720,000 distinct CDR3 sequences, 15% to 20% of them seen once, and the ten largest clones take around 13%. The data also belong to a second study, concerning T cells expressing NK-cell markers. This second study notes: Sequencing of TCR beta repertoires drew on sorted CD3+CD56+NKG2C+, CD3+CD56+NKG2C- and CD3+CD56-NKG2C+ T cells.

This sequence originates from a woman aged 18-35 years in good health. The specimen sequenced was PBMCs. The chain joins TRBV10-3 to TRBJ1-5, with TRBD1 matching over 10 bases. CDR3 sequence (DNA): TGTGCCATCAGTGCCGTCCGGGACAGGGGTAATCAGCCCCAGCATTTT. Its translation is CAISAVRDRGNQPQHF.